The clone carrying this T cell receptor beta chain was counted ten times or more. Its antigen remains unidentified. As TCR cDNA was made by 5'RACE template switching, a universal primer site and UMIs were added. TCRdb reprocessed the 5' RACE reads with MiXCR, giving one entry per CDR3 protein. The data show some 350,000 distinct CDR3 sequences, roughly 9.4% seen once. The germline V gene has CDR1 SEHNR and CDR2 FQNEAQ (reference sequence). V was clipped by 5 bases and J by 8 bases, with 9 bases between them. There are 12 residues in the CDR3. The data are from a study of T cells after yellow fever vaccination. Regarding the study as a whole: Though it reached lower strength, the secondary response hit its peak faster, day 5 versus 15. FACS-sorted repertoires could contain abundant clonotypes contaminating from the bulk population. Overall, a small share of clonotypes was seen in both CD4 and CD8 compartments.

The gene calls are TRBV7-9 and TRBJ1-4; D remains unclear. Sequencing used PBMCs, obtained on the day of the first yellow fever vaccination. The TCR originated in a young man who received the YFV17D yellow fever vaccine. CDR3 nucleotides: TGTGCCAGCAGCCCCCAGGCGGAAAAACTGTTTTTT. Translation: CASSPQAEKLFF.